Following are 10 T cell receptor beta chains from one sample sequenced in a study of blood T cell repertoires in COVID-19. Only in-frame clones appear in the TCRdb table, and some are missing; sequencing was by immunoSEQ multiplex PCR. Of a few hundred thousand clones in the sample, 65% to 85% were seen once. Sequenced: PBMCs or T cells enriched from blood (not recorded which). The source is a woman aged 55-69 years who had recovered from COVID-19.

Note on this clone: Germline and junction disagree at one end, which may indicate a read error. Other DNA variants within this sample encode the same CDR3. The chain employs TRBV29-1 and TRBJ1-2, with 11 bases matching TRBD1. This CDR3 region has 12 residues. In germline, CDR1 is SQVTM, CDR2 ANQGSEA. CDR3 nucleotides: TGCAGCGACGGACAGGGGGCGCGAGGCTACACTTTC. Its translation: CSDGQGARGYTF.

The rearrangement links TRBV14 to TRBJ1-3, with D possibly being TRBD1 (6 bases). Germline V gene data show CDR1 as SGHDN and CDR2 as FVKESK. Between the trimmed V and J ends, which lost 2 bases and 1 base, there was a span of 15 bases. This CDR3 has 17 amino acids. In DNA, the CDR3 is TGTGCCAGCAGCCAAACTCAGGGGAAACGGTCTGGAAACACCATATATTTT. As protein: CASSQTQGKRSGNTIYF.

The J gene is TRBJ1-2, the V gene TRBV7-9; D gene unclear. With 5 bases removed from V and 0 bases from J, the gap between germline ends came to 16 bases. The CDR3 has 16 amino acids. Per germline, CDR1 SEHNR and CDR2 FQNEAQ (reference sequence). The CDR3, as DNA: TGTGCCAGCAGCCCCACCGGGCGGGGTACTAACTATGGCTACACCTTC. Its translation: CASSPTGRGTNYGYTF.

The gene calls are TRBV19 and TRBJ2-7; TRBD1 aligns across 8 bases. CDR1 is LNHDA and CDR2 is SQIVND in the germline V gene (reference sequence). This CDR3 region has 20 residues. Germline trimming cut 0 bases from V and 4 bases from J; bases unmatched to any gene: 20. Here the CDR3 DNA reads TGTGCCAGTAGTATAGAAGTCGGACAACCCCCCAGACAGGGGAGGTACGAGCAGTACTTC. Protein: CASSIEVGQPPRQGRYEQYF.

This clone was observed once. The chain links TRBV10-3 to TRBJ2-2; 12 bases fit TRBD2. V trimming: 0 bases; J trimming: 5 bases; junction bases outside the gene matches: 4. This CDR3 contains 17 residues. CDR1 is ENHRY, CDR2 SYGVKD, per germline. Here the CDR3 reads CAISESSSGRGTGELFF. The CDR3 region has the DNA TGTGCCATCAGTGAGTCGTCTAGCGGGAGGGGTACCGGGGAGCTGTTTTTT.

The rearrangement uses TRBV5-1 and TRBJ2-5; 11 positions match TRBD1. This CDR3 has 15 residues. The trim removed 2 bases at V and 5 bases at J, leaving 5 bases unmatched. CDR1 SGHRS and CDR2 YFSETQ come from the germline V gene. CDR3 sequence: CASSFGQGAGETQYF. The CDR3, as DNA: TGCGCCAGCAGCTTCGGACAGGGGGCAGGGGAGACCCAGTACTTC. Complete variable domain (other parts from reference TRBV5-1 and TRBJ2-5): KAGVTQTPRYLIKTRGQQVTLSCSPISGHRSVSWYQQTPGQGLQFLFEYFSETQRNKGNFPGRFSGRQFSNSRSEMNVSTLELGDSALYLCASSFGQGAGETQYFGPGTRLLVL.

Of note for this clone: In the same sample, other DNA sequences code for this CDR3. CDR3 amino acids: CASSVRQGENEKLFF. The CDR3 nucleotides are TGTGCCAGCAGCGTAAGACAGGGCGAGAATGAAAAACTGTTTTTT. The J gene is TRBJ1-4, the V gene TRBV9, with 7 bases aligning to TRBD1. The CDR3 consists of 15 residues. The junction had 5 bases not matched to a gene; V was cut back by 1 base and J by 5 bases. The germline V gene encodes CDR1 SGDLS and CDR2 YYNGEE.

The chain has TRBV5-6 and TRBJ2-7, with 9 positions matching TRBD1. From germline, CDR1 is SGHDT and CDR2 YYEEEE. After removal of 4 bases from V and 2 bases from J, the junction contained 10 bases not matched to a gene. The CDR3 is 16 residues long. CDR3 coding DNA: TGTGCCAGCAGCCCCCAATGGACAGGGGCTACCTACGAGCAGTACTTC. It codes for CASSPQWTGATYEQYF.

V and J are TRBV21-1 and TRBJ2-3; TRBD1 was called by the table and not checked on the DNA. TRBV21-1 is a pseudogene segment. The CDR3 is 17 amino acids. The CDR3 sequence: CASSTWTGKLGIDTQYF. DNA for the CDR3: TGTGCCAGCAGCACCTGGACAGGGAAGCTGGGGATAGATACGCAGTATTTT.

The table lists this clone with a few counts. This chain links TRBV10-3 with TRBJ2-5, with D possibly being TRBD1 (5 bases). CDR3 size: 15 residues. CDR1 is ENHRY, CDR2 SYGVKD, per germline. The V end lost 0 bases, the J end lost 0 bases, and 8 bases lay between the germline ends. CDR3 in amino acids: CAISESFRDQETQYF. CDR3 bases: TGTGCCATCAGTGAGTCGTTCAGGGACCAAGAGACCCAGTACTTC.